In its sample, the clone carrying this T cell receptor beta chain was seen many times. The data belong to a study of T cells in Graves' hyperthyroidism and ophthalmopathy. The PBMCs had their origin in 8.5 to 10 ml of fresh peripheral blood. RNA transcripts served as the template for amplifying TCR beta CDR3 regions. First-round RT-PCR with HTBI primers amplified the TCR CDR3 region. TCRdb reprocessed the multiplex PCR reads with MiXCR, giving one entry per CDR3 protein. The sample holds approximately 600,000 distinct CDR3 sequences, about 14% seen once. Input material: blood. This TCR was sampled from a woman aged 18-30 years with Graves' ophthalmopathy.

The CDR3: CASSDTKDYTPRDTQYF. Here the CDR3 DNA reads TGTGCCAGCAGCGACACCAAAGATTACACTCCGAGAGATACGCAGTATTTT. V usage is TRBV28 and J usage is TRBJ2-3, with D uncertain. The CDR3 consists of 17 residues. The ends were cut back, 6 bases at V and 5 bases at J, with 24 bases in the middle. Germline V gene lookup returns CDR1 MDHEN and CDR2 SYDVKM.